Following are 27 T cell receptor beta chains from one sample sequenced in a study of T-cell reconstitution after alpha-beta-depleted transplantation in children. This sample's TCRbeta library carried unique molecular identifier barcodes. TCRdb passed the PCR reads through MiXCR, listing each CDR3 protein once. The sample has a few hundred thousand distinct CDR3 sequences; around 9.5% are singletons. The sequencing used PBMCs from the stem cell graft donor, collected from the stem cell graft. The receptors shown here come from a human donor who donated a stem cell graft to a child with acute lymphoblastic leukemia.

This clonotype was picked up a small number of times. V is TRBV4-3 and J is TRBJ2-1; unclear D gene. Trimming shortened V by 0 bases and J by 0 bases, and 12 bases separated the two germline ends. In germline, CDR1 is LGHNA, CDR2 YSLEER. The CDR3 covers 17 residues. CDR3 coding DNA: TGCGCCAGCAGCCAAGAACTGCTCTTTAGCTCCTACAATGAGCAGTTCTTC. Translated: CASSQELLFSSYNEQFF.

The chain combines TRBV6-5 with TRBJ1-4, with D hard to call. CDR1 is MNHEY, CDR2 SVGAGI, per germline. The V and J ends lost 8 bases and 5 bases respectively, with 9 bases between them. The CDR3 runs to 12 residues. CDR3 in amino acids: CASGRVNEKLFF. The CDR3, as DNA: TGTGCCAGCGGAAGGGTAAATGAAAAACTGTTTTTT.

V usage is TRBV27 and J usage is TRBJ2-7, with TRBD1 identical over 10 bases. V dropped 0 bases and J dropped 5; count of bases not matched to a gene: 4. This CDR3 has 15 amino acids. From germline, CDR1 is MNHEY and CDR2 SMNVEV (reference sequence). CDR3 sequence (DNA): TGTGCCAGCAGTTTATCGGACAGGGGGGGAGACGAGCAGTACTTC. It is translated as CASSLSDRGGDEQYF.

This chain connects TRBV6-1 to TRBJ2-7, with D possibly called TRBD1 or TRBD2 (6 bases each). V shed 8 bases and J shed 0 bases, with 17 bases lying between them. The CDR3 has 15 residues. CDR1 and CDR2 from the germline V gene are MNHNS and SASEGT. In nucleotides, the CDR3 is TGTGCCAGCTCCGACTGGGGGGCTAGCTCCTACGAGCAGTACTTC. It specifies CASSDWGASSYEQYF.

This clonotype was observed many times. The V and J genes are TRBV27 and TRBJ1-2; 7 bases line up with TRBD1. CDR1 and CDR2 (germline): MNHEY, SMNVEV (reference sequence). CDR3 length: 15 amino acids. Unmatched junction bases numbered 11, after V lost 6 bases and J lost 4 bases. The DNA for the CDR3 is TGTGCCAGCAGGATGACAGGGTTTGGCGCCTATGGCTACACCTTC. This translates into CASRMTGFGAYGYTF.

The sample holds a few counts of this clonotype. V is TRBV20-1 and J is TRBJ2-7; 9 nucleotides match TRBD2. V dropped 3 bases and J dropped 3; count of bases not matched to a gene: 6. The CDR3 is 14 amino acids. From germline, CDR1 is DFQATT and CDR2 SNEGSKA (reference sequence). As DNA, the CDR3 is TGCAGTGCTAGTTCTGGGCGGGAGGGCTACGAGCAGTACTTC. It codes for CSASSGREGYEQYF.

This clonotype came up many times. This chain joins TRBV7-2 and TRBJ1-4; D is undetermined. This CDR3 has 14 residues. From germline, CDR1 is SGHTA and CDR2 FQGNSA. Trimming shortened V by 6 bases and J by 6 bases, and 14 bases separated the two germline ends. For the CDR3, the DNA is TGTGCCAGCAGTCCGAGGATGGATGATGAAAAACTGTTTTTT. Encoded protein: CASSPRMDDEKLFF.

The rearrangement links TRBV3-1 to TRBJ2-7, with D unresolved. V lost 1 base to trimming and J lost 9 bases, with 7 bases between them. Germline V lookup: CDR1 LGHDT, CDR2 YNNKEL (reference sequence). The length of the CDR3 is 11 residues. DNA for the CDR3: TGTGCCAGCAGCCAAGCTTCGGCGCAGTACTTC. As protein: CASSQASAQYF.

This clonotype was recorded a few times. This chain links TRBV14 with TRBJ1-3; unclear D gene. This CDR3 contains 16 residues. CDR1 and CDR2 (germline): SGHDN, FVKESK. V was shortened by 2 bases and J by 0 bases, with 11 bases between the two germline ends. In DNA form, the CDR3 reads TGTGCCAGCAGCCAACTAGGACGTCGCTCTGGAAACACCATATATTTT. Encoded protein: CASSQLGRRSGNTIYF.

This clonotype has at least ten counts. The chain links TRBV6-6 to TRBJ1-4; the D gene is possibly TRBD1 (6 bases). V dropped 3 bases and J dropped 8 bases, with 13 bases sitting between them. Germline V gene sequence: CDR1 MNHNY, CDR2 SVGAGI (reference sequence). This CDR3 is built from 14 residues. Here the CDR3 reads CASSYTGLGEKLFF. The DNA of the CDR3 is TGTGCCAGCAGTTATACAGGGTTAGGAGAAAAACTGTTTTTT.

This clonotype has ten or more counts. The chain carries TRBV27 and TRBJ2-7, with D perhaps matching TRBD1 or TRBD2 (5 bases each). Trimming removed 0 bases at V and 3 bases at J, with 12 bases between. From germline, CDR1 is MNHEY and CDR2 SMNVEV (reference sequence). The CDR3 has 15 amino acids. As DNA, the CDR3 is TGTGCCAGCAGTTTATCAGGGACCCCGGACTACGAGCAGTACTTC. It codes for CASSLSGTPDYEQYF.

This clonotype was recorded a few times. The rearrangement uses TRBV27 and TRBJ2-7, with D tentatively TRBD2 (5 bases). The V gene lost 2 bases and the J gene lost 2 bases, with 10 bases spanning the gap. This CDR3 has 14 amino acids. Looked up from germline, CDR1 is MNHEY and CDR2 is SMNVEV (reference sequence). CDR3 coding DNA: TGTGCCAGCAGTTTAAGCGGATTGGCCTACGAGCAGTACTTC. Its protein is CASSLSGLAYEQYF.

The chain combines TRBV4-1 with TRBJ1-6; weak D call: TRBD1 (5 bases). This CDR3 is 15 amino acids long. The germline V and J ends were trimmed by 1 base and 10 bases, with 14 bases remaining between them. Germline lookup yields CDR1 MGHRA and CDR2 YSYEKL. DNA of the CDR3: TGCGCCAGCAGCCAAGTTTTGGCAGGGAGCTCACCCCTCCACTTT. Translating it yields CASSQVLAGSSPLHF.

The table lists this clonotype with a few counts. The chain links TRBV20-1 to TRBJ2-3; D is possibly TRBD2 (6 bases). Deletions cut 8 bases from V and 1 base from J, with 22 bases between. Germline V gene lookup returns CDR1 DFQATT and CDR2 SNEGSKA (reference sequence). The CDR3 is 16 residues long. This CDR3 reads CSPLPASGFRTDTQYF. Here the CDR3 DNA reads TGCAGTCCACTCCCGGCCAGCGGGTTTCGCACAGATACGCAGTATTTT.

In this sample, this clonotype turned up a few times. J is TRBJ2-1 and V is TRBV9; 16 bases fit TRBD2. J was trimmed by 8 bases and V by 5 bases; bases with no gene match: 10. The CDR3 runs 17 residues. The V gene's germline CDR1 is SGDLS and CDR2 YYNGEE. The CDR3 DNA reads TGTGCCAGCAGAGGCCAAAAGGGACTAGCGGGGGGGCATGAGCAGTTCTTC. Encoded protein: CASRGQKGLAGGHEQFF.

This clonotype was counted between two and nine times. The chain links TRBV29-1 to TRBJ1-1, with D possibly matching TRBD1 (5 bases). CDR3 length: 15 amino acids. Germline loops: CDR1 SQVTM, CDR2 ANQGSEA. Trimming took 0 bases from V and 1 from J, leaving 12 bases between them. The CDR3 bases are TGCAGCGTTGAAGAAATCGGAGGACAGAACACTGAAGCTTTCTTT. It is translated as CSVEEIGGQNTEAFF.

The J gene is TRBJ1-2, the V gene TRBV20-1, with a possible D match to TRBD1 (5 bases). The CDR3 is 13 residues long. CDR1 is DFQATT, CDR2 SNEGSKA, per germline (reference sequence). The V end was cut by 8 bases, the J end by 5 bases, with 18 bases between. CDR3 residues: CSLINRIGYGYTF. Here the CDR3 DNA reads TGCAGTCTAATCAACAGGATAGGGTATGGCTACACCTTC.

There are a few counts of this clonotype. The chain is built from TRBV20-1 and TRBJ2-5; TRBD2 agrees at 7 bases. CDR3 length equals 12 residues. V trimming: 6 bases; J trimming: 6 bases; junction bases outside the gene matches: 7. CDR1 is DFQATT, CDR2 SNEGSKA, per germline (reference sequence). CDR3 sequence (DNA): TGCAGTGCGGACGGGGGAGGGAAGACCCAGTACTTC. Protein: CSADGGGKTQYF.

The rearrangement joins TRBV14 to TRBJ2-6; 10 bases agree with TRBD1. Germline V gene lookup returns CDR1 SGHDN and CDR2 FVKESK. This CDR3 has 20 amino acids. The V and J ends lost 3 bases and 0 bases, in that order; junction bases with no gene match: 11. The CDR3 coding sequence is TGTGCCAGCAGCCACCCTACCTTCTGGGACAGGGGCTCTGGGGCCAACGTCCTGACTTTC. This translates into CASSHPTFWDRGSGANVLTF.

The V call is TRBV7-6, the J call TRBJ2-6; D gene ambiguous. V was pared by 4 bases and J by 0 bases, with 7 bases between. The CDR3 covers 15 residues. Germline V CDR1 and CDR2: SGHVS, FNYEAQ. The CDR3 spells CASSSRISGANVLTF. CDR3 in DNA: TGTGCCAGCAGCTCTCGAATCTCTGGGGCCAACGTCCTGACTTTC.

This clonotype was detected many times. The rearrangement links TRBV6-1 to TRBJ2-2; TRBD2 matches 9 bases. This CDR3 is built from 17 residues. V dropped 6 bases and J dropped 4; count of bases not matched to a gene: 12. Per the germline V gene, CDR1 is MNHNS and CDR2 is SASEGT. This chain's CDR3 is CASSKTSGLAVTGELFF. CDR3 bases: TGTGCCAGCAGCAAAACCTCGGGACTAGCAGTCACCGGGGAGCTGTTTTTT.

The J gene is TRBJ2-5, the V gene TRBV5-1, with 8 positions matching TRBD1. Unmatched junction bases numbered 8, after V lost 1 base and J lost 6 bases. Looked up from germline, CDR1 is SGHRS and CDR2 is YFSETQ. This CDR3 region has 15 residues. CDR3 in amino acids: CASSLRGAGGKTQYF. The CDR3 nucleotides are TGCGCCAGCAGCTTGAGAGGAGCAGGGGGCAAGACCCAGTACTTC. The full variable domain, completed using reference TRBV5-1 and TRBJ2-5, is KAGVTQTPRYLIKTRGQQVTLSCSPISGHRSVSWYQQTPGQGLQFLFEYFSETQRNKGNFPGRFSGRQFSNSRSEMNVSTLELGDSALYLCASSLRGAGGKTQYFGPGTRLLVL.

This chain uses TRBV27 with TRBJ2-5, with unresolved D. CDR1 is MNHEY and CDR2 is SMNVEV in the germline V gene (reference sequence). This CDR3 contains 14 residues. Between the trimmed V and J ends, which lost 2 bases and 4 bases, there was a span of 11 bases. The CDR3 reads CASSLSDPGETQYF. DNA of the CDR3: TGTGCCAGCAGTTTAAGTGACCCCGGAGAGACCCAGTACTTC.

The chain links TRBV27 to TRBJ2-7; 7 bases match TRBD1. The CDR3 loop spans 15 amino acids. Germline V gene lookup returns CDR1 MNHEY and CDR2 SMNVEV (reference sequence). V lost 3 bases, J lost 2 bases, and 7 bases stayed unmatched. CDR3 loop: CASSFFRGLAYEQYF. In DNA form, the CDR3 reads TGTGCCAGCAGTTTCTTCAGGGGGTTAGCCTACGAGCAGTACTTC.

This clonotype was picked up a small number of times. The V call is TRBV20-1, the J call TRBJ2-7, with D maybe TRBD1 (6 bases). V was trimmed by 6 bases and J by 9 bases, leaving 21 bases between them. The CDR3 length is 13 residues. Germline V CDR1 and CDR2: DFQATT, SNEGSKA (reference sequence). This CDR3 is CSALWTELRVQYF. In DNA, the CDR3 is TGCAGTGCGCTCTGGACAGAATTACGGGTGCAGTACTTC.

This clonotype showed up many times. V gene TRBV10-1 combines with J gene TRBJ2-3; D may correspond to TRBD1 or TRBD2 (5 bases each). V was clipped by 1 base and J by 1 base, with 9 bases between them. CDR1 WNHNN and CDR2 SYGVQD come from the germline V gene (reference sequence). The CDR3 runs 15 residues. CDR3 loop: CASSEFVGGTDTQYF. The CDR3 DNA follows: TGCGCCAGCAGTGAGTTTGTGGGGGGCACAGATACGCAGTATTTT.

The rearrangement joins TRBV12-3 or TRBV12-4 to TRBJ1-1, with D hard to call. The CDR3 is made up of 13 amino acids. Between the trimmed V and J ends, which lost 2 bases and 7 bases, there was a span of 11 bases. The CDR3 loop is CASSLSTGSEAFF. CDR3 coding DNA: TGTGCCAGCAGTTTAAGTACTGGCAGTGAAGCTTTCTTT.